This T cell receptor (beta chain) appears in the sequencing data of a study of shared clonotypes between healthy human individuals. Study outcomes and limitations: The rarefaction results pointed to incomplete sorted-subset sequencing despite large depth. Genetic and exposure-history diversity was limited by the small donor number.

Running of the assay took place at deep level. Sequencing was performed with immunoSEQ multiplex PCR; in TCRdb, only in-frame clones are kept and a portion is missing. The repertoire holds around 2,000,000 clones, with around 96% as singletons. CD45RO-negative cells were positively selected for CCR7, leaving out terminally differentiated effector memory CD45RA+ cells. Germline V gene data show CDR1 as SGHRS and CDR2 as YFSETQ. The V gene lost 2 bases and the J gene lost 3 bases, with 2 bases spanning the gap. CDR3 size: 12 residues. Details on this clone: Its antigen is unidentified.

The clonotype was recovered from a man younger than 30 in good health. The sample comprised naive CD8+ T cells sorted from blood. The chain carries TRBV5-1 and TRBJ2-2; D unclear. The CDR3 region is CASSFDTGELFF. CDR3 nucleotide sequence: TGCGCCAGCAGCTTCGACACCGGGGAGCTGTTTTTT.